These 12 T cell receptor beta chains share one sample of origin, sequenced in a study of cytomegalovirus exposure and HLA in healthy donors. Both 60 Vbeta primers and 13 Jbeta primers went into the PCR. Libraries were prepared by immunoSEQ multiplex PCR; TCRdb keeps only in-frame clonotypes and omits some of them. This table holds about 89,000 clones, over 60% found once. The specimen was PBMCs. All receptors come from a man younger than 40 in good health and CMV-seronegative.

This clone was seen a handful of times. The chain has TRBV7-9 and TRBJ2-1; TRBD2 matches at 11 bases. Germline V CDR1 and CDR2: SEHNR, FQNEAQ (reference sequence). J gave up 4 bases and V 0 bases, and 5 bases lay outside the gene matches. The CDR3 is 17 residues long. CDR3 protein: CASSLAATSGDYNEQFF. CDR3 sequence (DNA): TGTGCCAGCAGCTTAGCCGCGACTAGCGGGGATTACAATGAGCAGTTCTTC.

The chain is built from TRBV28 and TRBJ2-3; 9 bases line up with TRBD2. The CDR3 loop spans 17 amino acids. The germline gives CDR1 MDHEN, CDR2 SYDVKM. V shed 6 bases and J 4 bases; nucleotides not matched to a gene: 14. CDR3 DNA: TGTGCCAGCAGCTCCGCCACCACAGCGGGAGGATCAGATACGCAGTATTTT. Translated: CASSSATTAGGSDTQYF.

V is TRBV28 and J is TRBJ2-7, with D maybe TRBD1 (5 bases). V was clipped by 11 bases and J by 0 bases, with 14 bases between them. Germline CDR1 and CDR2: MDHEN and SYDVKM. This CDR3 region has 13 residues. The CDR3 DNA is TGTGCCCTTGCGCGGACAAACTCCTACGAGCAGTACTTC. Residues: CALARTNSYEQYF. The whole variable domain, filled in from reference TRBV28 and TRBJ2-7, reads DVKVTQSSRYLVKRTGEKVFLECVQDMDHENMFWYRQDPGLGLRLIYFSYDVKMKEKGDIPEGYSVSREKKERFSLILESASTNQTSMYLCALARTNSYEQYFGPGTRLTVT.

V and J are TRBV30 and TRBJ2-5; the match to TRBD1 covers 7 bases. Germline V gives CDR1 GTSNPN, CDR2 SVGIG (reference sequence). With V trimmed by 3 bases and J by 1 base, 2 bases remained unmatched. The CDR3 has 13 amino acids. CDR3 protein: CAWSGTAQETQYF. The CDR3 region has the DNA TGTGCCTGGAGCGGGACAGCCCAAGAGACCCAGTACTTC.

This chain connects TRBV7-9 to TRBJ2-7; tentatively, D is TRBD1 (5 bases). CDR1 is SEHNR and CDR2 is FQNEAQ in the germline V gene (reference sequence). Trimming shortened V by 1 base and J by 2 bases, and 12 bases separated the two germline ends. The CDR3 spans 15 residues. CDR3 in amino acids: CASSLGQSIPYEQYF. In nucleotides, the CDR3 is TGTGCCAGCAGCTTAGGACAGTCTATTCCCTACGAGCAGTACTTC.

This chain uses TRBV4-2 with TRBJ2-2, with 11 bases identical to TRBD2. Germline lookup yields CDR1 LGHNA and CDR2 YNFKEQ. This CDR3 is 17 amino acids long. After removal of 2 bases from V and 5 bases from J, the junction contained 7 bases not matched to a gene. Here the CDR3 reads CASSQTGTSGLTGELFF. DNA of the CDR3: TGTGCCAGCAGCCAAACAGGGACTAGCGGCTTGACCGGGGAGCTGTTTTTT.

The chain uses TRBV2 and TRBJ1-3; possibly TRBD1 for D (6 bases). The CDR3 spans 16 residues. In germline, CDR1 is SNHLY, CDR2 FYNNEI. V was trimmed by 6 bases and J by 0 bases, leaving 15 bases between them. CDR3 sequence reads: CASRQTGIPSGNTIYF. Written as DNA, the CDR3 is TGTGCCAGCAGACAAACAGGGATCCCCTCTGGAAACACCATATATTTT. The entire variable domain, with the rest obtained from reference TRBV2 and TRBJ1-3, is as follows: EPEVTQTPSHQVTQMGQEVILRCVPISNHLYFYWYRQILGQKVEFLVSFYNNEISEKSEIFDDQFSVERPDGSNFTLKIRSTKLEDSAMYFCASRQTGIPSGNTIYFGEGSWLTVV.

This clone has only a few counts. This sequence joins TRBV7-2 and TRBJ2-5, with D tentatively TRBD1 (6 bases). The DNA end lines up better with TRBJ2-7; the J call may be wrong. The CDR3 extends over 13 amino acids. CDR1 is SGHTA, CDR2 FQGNSA, per germline. Written as DNA, the CDR3 is TGTGCCAGCAGCTTGGGACAATCCAGCGAGCAGTACTTC. Protein: CASSLGQSSEQYF.

In this sample, this clone turned up once. V is TRBV29-1 and J is TRBJ1-1; D gene uncertain. CDR3 length: 10 residues. Trimming shortened V by 2 bases and J by 8 bases, and 6 bases separated the two germline ends. Germline V gene lookup returns CDR1 SQVTM and CDR2 ANQGSEA. Here the CDR3 DNA reads TGCAGCGTTGAACAGGTGGAAGCTTTCTTT. It codes for CSVEQVEAFF.

This clone was detected only a few times. V is TRBV28 and J is TRBJ2-5, with a possible D match to TRBD1 (6 bases). Germline CDR1 and CDR2: MDHEN and SYDVKM. The ends were cut back, 7 bases at V and 2 bases at J, with 11 bases in the middle. CDR3 length equals 13 residues. CDR3 loop: CASTPQGQETQYF. CDR3 nucleotides: TGTGCCAGCACCCCCCAGGGGCAAGAGACCCAGTACTTC.

This clone has a handful of counts. The rearrangement joins TRBV6-5 to TRBJ2-5, with 7 bases matching TRBD1. The CDR3 length is 15 residues. The ends lost 0 bases at V and 3 bases at J; junction bases unmatched: 4. Germline lookup yields CDR1 MNHEY and CDR2 SVGAGI. CDR3 DNA: TGTGCCAGCAGTTACTCCACGGGGACAGAAGAGACCCAGTACTTC. Translating it yields CASSYSTGTEETQYF.

This clone was found once. The chain links TRBV5-7 to TRBJ1-1; TRBD1 matches 10 bases. TRBV5-7 is recorded as an ORF, its role being uncertain. The CDR3 is made up of 16 amino acids. V was clipped by 1 base and J by 2 bases; unmatched bases: 5. The CDR3: CASSLSGDRGNTEAFF. CDR3 bases: TGTGCCAGCAGCTTGTCTGGGGACAGGGGAAACACTGAAGCTTTCTTT.